This entry describes one T cell receptor beta chain. Its specificity is unknown. The sample comes from a study of T cell responses to AZD1222 COVID-19 vaccine. Broader study findings: Mostly white British, mostly female donors; authors suggested clonal diversity may be underestimated. Variant regions that are unmutated are reportedly the target of nearly half of spike-specific TCRs.

The CDR3 spans 16 residues. The germline V and J ends were trimmed by 3 bases and 0 bases, with 12 bases remaining between them. CDR1 is LGHDT and CDR2 is YNNKEL in the germline V gene (reference sequence). Profiling relied on immunoSEQ multiplex PCR, and the TCRdb table lists in-frame clones only, not all of them. The sample lists 80,000 to 100,000 clones; more than 80% were seen once. The source is an adult who received the AZD1222 COVID-19 vaccine. The input for sequencing was peripheral blood, taken 28 days after the second AZD1222 dose. V and J are TRBV3-1 (or the pseudogene TRBV3-2) and TRBJ1-5; D not certain. CDR3 nucleotides: TGTGCCAGCAGCCACACCGGGCCTCTTAGCAATCAGCCCCAGCATTTT. This gives the protein CASSHTGPLSNQPQHF.